This T cell receptor (beta chain) comes out of a study of HIV-infected patients and healthy controls. In TCRdb, the 5' RACE reads were re-called with MiXCR into one record per CDR3 protein. The sample holds tens of thousands of distinct CDR3 sequences; about 16% are singletons and the top ten take under 6%. Germline V CDR1 and CDR2: SGHNT, YENEEA. V shed 5 bases and J 9 bases; nucleotides not matched to a gene: 9. The CDR3 is 13 amino acids. The chain links TRBV11-3 to TRBJ1-1, with 7 bases lining up with TRBD1. The origin of this receptor is a human donor in good health. The material sequenced was CD4+ T cells from blood. Here the CDR3 reads CASSQDRHPKAFF. Written as DNA, the CDR3 is TGTGCCAGCAGCCAGGACAGGCACCCTAAAGCTTTCTTT.